These 18 T cell receptor beta chains originate from one sample sequenced in a study of blood T cells in healthy people across ages. For the second PCR, which ran for about 6 to 11 cycles, a sample-barcoded 5' primer and a J-beta primer mix were used. From the 5' RACE reads, TCRdb called clonotypes with MiXCR, one entry per CDR3 protein. The sample lists roughly 800,000 distinct CDR3 sequences, 58% occurring once. The sequencing input was blood. Receptor source: a man in his thirties or forties in good health.

The genes are TRBV7-2 and TRBJ2-2; D is uncertain. The V end was cut by 5 bases, the J end by 0 bases, with 7 bases between. There are 14 residues in the CDR3. Germline-derived CDR1 and CDR2 are SGHTA and FQGNSA. The CDR3 nucleotides are TGTGCCAGCAGCCAGGACCCGAACACCGGGGAGCTGTTTTTT. It translates to CASSQDPNTGELFF.

The rearrangement uses TRBV6-5 and TRBJ2-4, with D possibly matching TRBD1 (5 bases). CDR1 is MNHEY, CDR2 SVGAGI, per germline. Trimming removed 6 bases from V and 14 bases from J, with 20 bases in between. CDR3 length: 13 amino acids. The CDR3 bases are TGTGCCAGCAGGGCCGCCAGGGATAGAGCCGAGTACTTC. Its protein is CASRAARDRAEYF.

This clonotype has only a few counts. The rearrangement joins TRBV4-2 to TRBJ2-1, with 9 bases matching TRBD2. The J segment lost 4 bases and the V segment lost 0 bases, leaving 1 base of the junction unmatched. CDR1 is LGHNA and CDR2 is YNFKEQ in the germline V gene. The CDR3 consists of 15 residues. The CDR3 spells CASSQETSGYNEQFF. CDR3 coding DNA: TGTGCCAGCAGCCAAGAGACTAGCGGTTACAATGAGCAGTTCTTC.

The genes are TRBV7-2 and TRBJ2-1; the match to TRBD2 covers 14 bases. V lost 5 bases and J lost 7; bases outside the gene matches: 7. Germline loops: CDR1 SGHTA, CDR2 FQGNSA. The CDR3 has 16 residues. The CDR3 region is CASSTPGLAGVNEQFF. The CDR3 DNA follows: TGTGCCAGCAGCACACCGGGACTAGCGGGAGTGAATGAGCAGTTCTTC.

The J gene is TRBJ2-4, the V gene TRBV28; D remains ambiguous. The DNA end is a closer match to TRBJ2-7, so the J assignment may be wrong. CDR1 and CDR2 from the germline V gene are MDHEN and SYDVKM. CDR3 length equals 13 residues. CDR3 nucleotides: TGTGCCAGCAGTTTAAGCCTATTCTACGAGCAGTACTTC. This sequence encodes CASSLSLFYEQYF.

The chain uses TRBV7-9 and TRBJ1-1; a weak D match, TRBD1 (6 bases). Germline CDR1 SEHNR, CDR2 FQNEAQ (reference sequence). The CDR3 is 15 residues long. Trimming took 4 bases from V and 4 from J, leaving 16 bases between them. The CDR3 loop is CASSWGRGGTTEAFF. CDR3 nucleotides: TGTGCCAGCAGCTGGGGTCGAGGGGGAACCACTGAAGCTTTCTTT.

The chain employs TRBV13 and TRBJ2-5, with 8 nucleotides matching TRBD2. Germline trimming cut 5 bases from V and 3 bases from J; bases unmatched to any gene: 2. Germline CDR1 PRHDT, CDR2 FYEKMQ (reference sequence). This CDR3 has 13 amino acids. The CDR3 nucleotides are TGTGCCAGCAGCGACGGGGGGGAAGAGACCCAGTACTTC. Translating it yields CASSDGGEETQYF. The full variable domain, with the rest looked up from reference TRBV13 and TRBJ2-5, is AAGVIQSPRHLIKEKRETATLKCYPIPRHDTVYWYQQGPGQDPQFLISFYEKMQSDKGSIPDRFSAQQFSDYHSELNMSSLELGDSALYFCASSDGGEETQYFGPGTRLLVL.

The chain joins TRBV30 to TRBJ2-5; the D is unclear. Matching the DNA end better, TRBJ2-7 makes the J call doubtful. Germline CDR1 is GTSNPN and CDR2 is SVGIG (reference sequence). CDR3 length equals 12 residues. CDR3 amino acids: CAWSEGGYEQYF. The CDR3, as DNA: TGTGCCTGGAGTGAGGGCGGCTACGAGCAGTACTTC.

This clonotype was seen many times. This chain uses TRBV29-1 with TRBJ2-7, with 7 positions matching TRBD1. The V gene end was trimmed by 7 bases and the J gene end by 9 bases; junction bases not matched to a gene: 18. Germline V gene lookup returns CDR1 SQVTM and CDR2 ANQGSEA. This CDR3 spans 14 amino acids. The CDR3 sequence: CSATGTDISGGQYF. The CDR3 DNA is TGCAGCGCGACCGGGACAGACATTTCTGGGGGGCAGTACTTC.

V and J are TRBV2 and TRBJ2-2; D may be TRBD1 (5 bases). The germline CDR1 and CDR2 sequences are SNHLY and FYNNEI. The CDR3 covers 14 residues. V shed 4 bases and J shed 4 bases, with 10 bases lying between them. This CDR3 is CASSGRVVTGELFF. The CDR3 bases are TGTGCCAGCAGTGGCAGGGTTGTCACCGGGGAGCTGTTTTTT.

This clonotype occurred a few times. The V and J genes are TRBV29-1 and TRBJ1-4; perhaps TRBD1 as D (5 bases). CDR3 length equals 12 residues. Per the germline V gene, CDR1 is SQVTM and CDR2 is ANQGSEA. The V gene lost 6 bases and the J gene lost 4 bases, with 9 bases spanning the gap. In nucleotides, the CDR3 is TGCAGCGTACAGGCGGATAATGAAAAACTGTTTTTT. Amino acids: CSVQADNEKLFF. Full variable domain (remainder filled in from reference TRBV29-1 and TRBJ1-4): SAVISQKPSRDICQRGTSLTIQCQVDSQVTMMFWYRQQPGQSLTLIATANQGSEATYESGFVIDKFPISRPNLTFSTLTVSNMSPEDSSIYLCSVQADNEKLFFGSGTQLSVL.

Many counts were recorded for this clonotype. The chain combines TRBV5-6 with TRBJ2-5, with 7 bases matching TRBD2. Germline CDR1 SGHDT, CDR2 YYEEEE. The CDR3 has 14 residues. The J segment lost 2 bases and the V segment lost 2 bases, leaving 3 bases of the junction unmatched. The CDR3 DNA sequence: TGTGCCAGCAGCTTTTTGGGGGGGCAAGAGACCCAGTACTTC. This gives the protein CASSFLGGQETQYF.

The chain couples TRBV7-2 to TRBJ2-7; D gene uncertain. V was cut by 1 base and J by 0 bases, with 13 bases left in between. The CDR3 is 16 residues long. Germline CDR1 is SGHTA and CDR2 is FQGNSA. The CDR3 sequence: CASSLGARADSYEQYF. The CDR3 DNA sequence: TGTGCCAGCAGCTTAGGTGCCCGGGCAGACTCCTACGAGCAGTACTTC.

A single count supports this clonotype. The V call is TRBV20-1, the J call TRBJ2-1; 7 bases are shared with TRBD2. CDR1 and CDR2 from the germline V gene are DFQATT and SNEGSKA (reference sequence). After removal of 1 base from V and 6 bases from J, the junction contained 12 bases not matched to a gene. The CDR3 covers 16 residues. CDR3 sequence (DNA): TGCAGTGCTAGAGCAGGAGCGGGGACCCTGAGCAATGAGCAGTTCTTC. Translation: CSARAGAGTLSNEQFF.

Only a few counts were recorded for this clonotype. The chain carries TRBV6-5 and TRBJ1-6, with unresolved D. CDR1 and CDR2 (germline): MNHEY, SVGAGI. V lost 5 bases and J lost 1, with 12 bases in between. CDR3 size: 16 residues. CDR3 loop: CASSITEGSYNSPLHF. The CDR3 coding sequence is TGTGCCAGCAGTATTACCGAGGGATCCTATAATTCACCCCTCCACTTT.

The sample holds one count of this clonotype. The genes are TRBV7-2 and TRBJ2-7; 7 bases fit TRBD2. Germline lookup yields CDR1 SGHTA and CDR2 FQGNSA. The CDR3 covers 14 residues. After removal of 6 bases from V and 4 bases from J, the junction contained 9 bases not matched to a gene. The CDR3 here is CASSRAGPAYEQYF. As DNA, the CDR3 is TGTGCCAGCAGTCGAGCGGGACCGGCTTACGAGCAGTACTTC.

This rearrangement joins TRBV5-1 to TRBJ2-1; 9 bases map to TRBD1. V lost 1 base and J lost 7; bases outside the gene matches: 9. The CDR3 length is 16 residues. In germline, CDR1 is SGHRS, CDR2 YFSETQ. The CDR3 is CASSLWRTGEGNEQFF. As DNA, the CDR3 is TGCGCCAGCAGCTTGTGGAGGACAGGGGAAGGTAATGAGCAGTTCTTC.

This chain links TRBV20-1 with TRBJ2-3; 7 bases fit TRBD2. J was trimmed by 5 bases and V by 3 bases; bases with no gene match: 8. The CDR3 totals 14 residues. Germline CDR1 DFQATT, CDR2 SNEGSKA (reference sequence). The CDR3 loop is CSARPAGLIDTQYF. In DNA form, the CDR3 reads TGCAGTGCTAGGCCAGCGGGATTGATAGATACGCAGTATTTT.